The rows below give T cell receptor beta chains drawn from one sample of a study of early T cells in non-severe SARS-CoV-2 infection. TCRdb fed the 5' RACE reads into MiXCR, producing one record per CDR3 protein. The table shows tens of thousands of distinct CDR3 sequences, with over 10% occurring only once. Sequencing was performed on whole blood. Receptors were obtained from an adult who was a healthcare worker with PCR-confirmed SARS-CoV-2 infection or an uninfected control (not recorded which). Each CDR3 is given with its conserved first and last residue. D genes are given only for firm matches. Part of the rows lack a size; the others show once, few, many or a class for expanded clones.

CDR3 | DNA | V | D | size | J
CASSLSGTVEKLFF | TGTGCCAGCAGCTTATCCGGGACAGTAGAAAAACTGTTTTTT | TRBV7-9 | TRBD1 | - | TRBJ1-4
CASSPRLTGELFF | TGCGCCAGCAGCCCTAGACTGACCGGGGAGCTGTTTTTT | TRBV5-1 | - | - | TRBJ2-2
CASSLAELAGDADTQYF | TGTGCCAGCAGTTTAGCTGAACTAGCGGGAGATGCAGATACGCAGTATTTT | TRBV12-3/TRBV12-4 | TRBD2 | - | TRBJ2-3
CASSTPRGSGEQYF | TGTGCCAGCTCTACCCCGCGTGGGTCTGGTGAGCAGTACTTC | TRBV7-6 | - | few | TRBJ2-7
CASRSQSSNQPQHF | TGTGCCAGCAGATCCCAGAGTAGCAATCAGCCCCAGCATTTT | TRBV27 | - | - | TRBJ1-5
CASSLEGPGGYEQYF | TGCGCCAGCAGCTTGGAGGGACCAGGGGGCTACGAGCAGTACTTC | TRBV5-1 | TRBD1 | few | TRBJ2-7
CSVEGTGANVLTF | TGCAGCGTTGAAGGGACTGGGGCCAACGTCCTGACTTTC | TRBV29-1 | - | - | TRBJ2-6
CASSQAGGGLDTQYF | TGTGCCAGCAGCCAAGCGGGGGGTGGACTAGATACGCAGTATTTT | TRBV7-3 | TRBD2 | few | TRBJ2-3
CSAWDTYEQYF | TGCAGCGCCTGGGACACCTACGAGCAGTACTTC | TRBV29-1 | - | - | TRBJ2-7
CSVVLGQYYEQYF | TGCAGCGTTGTTCTGGGACAGTACTACGAGCAGTACTTC | TRBV29-1 | TRBD1 | few | TRBJ2-7
CASSYGTPAYNEQFF | TGTGCCAGCAGTTACGGGACGCCTGCCTACAATGAGCAGTTCTTC | TRBV6-5 | - | few | TRBJ2-1
CASSPRQGSLVYNEQFF | TGTGCCAGCAGTCCGAGACAGGGATCGCTCGTCTACAATGAGCAGTTCTTC | TRBV27 | TRBD1 | many | TRBJ2-1
CASSRTISREDIQYF | TGTGCCAGTAGTCGGACTATCTCCAGGGAGGACATTCAGTACTTC | TRBV19 | - | few | TRBJ2-4
CASSHNPDRVFAGANVLTF | TGTGCCAGCAGCCATAACCCGGACAGGGTCTTCGCCGGGGCCAACGTCCTGACTTTC | TRBV5-6 | TRBD1 | - | TRBJ2-6
CASRAQESSNQPQHF | TGTGCCAGCAGGGCACAGGAGTCTAGCAATCAGCCCCAGCATTTT | TRBV2 | - | few | TRBJ1-5
CASSLVGSSGIQYF | TGTGCCAGCAGCTTAGTAGGCAGTTCGGGCATTCAGTACTTC | TRBV7-8 | - | few | TRBJ2-4
CASSLTREREQFF | TGTGCCAGCAGCTTAACCAGGGAACGTGAGCAGTTCTTC | TRBV7-3 | - | many | TRBJ2-1
CASSSGTSGRSYNEQFF | TGTGCCAGCAGTTCCGGGACTAGCGGGCGCTCCTACAATGAGCAGTTCTTC | TRBV6-2/TRBV6-3 | TRBD2 | few | TRBJ2-1
CASSEMANTQYF | TGTGCCAGCAGTGAAATGGCTAATACGCAGTATTTT | TRBV2 | - | - | TRBJ2-3
CASSLGLAGGQNEQFF | TGTGCCAGCAGCCTTGGACTAGCGGGAGGACAAAATGAGCAGTTCTTC | TRBV3-1 | TRBD2 | many | TRBJ2-1
CASSTGLASTDTQYF | TGCGCCAGCAGCACGGGACTAGCGAGCACAGATACGCAGTATTTT | TRBV5-1 | TRBD2 | few | TRBJ2-3
CASSLIGGTNSYEQYF | TGTGCCAGCAGCTTAATCGGCGGAACAAACTCCTACGAGCAGTACTTC | TRBV7-3 | - | - | TRBJ2-7
CASSLSNGQDYTF | TGTGCCAGCAGTTTATCTAACGGACAGGACTACACCTTC | TRBV27 | TRBD1 | many | TRBJ1-2
CAISEMNQPQHF | TGTGCCATCAGTGAGATGAATCAGCCCCAGCATTTT | TRBV10-3 | - | - | TRBJ1-5